This T cell receptor (beta chain) was obtained from a study of CD8+ T cells in alopecia areata. Sequencing relied on a cDNA template that was reverse transcribed from extracted RNA. Repertoires were generated with immunoSEQ multiplex PCR, while TCRdb's copy carries only in-frame clones and drops some. The sample yields fewer than 200,000 clones, about 72% seen once. The length of the CDR3 is 13 residues. The V and J ends lost 0 bases and 8 bases respectively, with 10 bases between them. The germline V gene has CDR1 LNHNV and CDR2 YYDKDF (reference sequence). This sequence originates from a human donor with alopecia areata. Sequencing was performed on CD8+ T cells sorted from blood, taken at week 0. This chain uses TRBV15 with TRBJ1-1, with a possible D match to TRBD1 (5 bases). For the CDR3, the DNA is TGTGCCACCAGCAGAGATTCGGCAGGGGAAGCTTTCTTT. Translating it yields CATSRDSAGEAFF.